This entry lists 8 T cell receptor beta chains sequenced from one sample in a study of shared clonotypes between healthy human individuals. Using immunoSEQ multiplex PCR, the repertoire was profiled, and TCRdb retains in-frame clones only, with some absent. In the table there are about 2 million clones, over 85% of which are singletons. CD45RO negativity and positive selection for CCR7 defined naive CD8 cells, a population that excluded terminally differentiated effector memory CD45RA+ cells. Source material: naive CD8+ T cells sorted from blood. The receptors originated from a man between 18 and 29 years old in good health.

This chain connects TRBV5-4 to TRBJ1-2, with a possible D match to TRBD1 (6 bases). The CDR3 consists of 14 residues. The V end was cut by 6 bases, the J end by 3 bases, with 15 bases between. Germline lookup yields CDR1 SGHNT and CDR2 YYREEE (reference sequence). The CDR3 coding sequence is TGTGCCAGCATTCTTTTGGGGGGCGACTATGGCTACACCTTC. Its protein product is CASILLGGDYGYTF.

A remark on this clone: Other DNA sequences in this specimen translate into the identical CDR3. The chain combines TRBV27 with TRBJ2-5; D is ambiguous. Deletions cut 0 bases from V and 0 bases from J, with 5 bases between. Looked up from germline, CDR1 is MNHEY and CDR2 is SMNVEV (reference sequence). This CDR3 has 14 residues. The CDR3 bases are TGTGCCAGCAGTTTATCCGGGTACCAAGAGACCCAGTACTTC. Translated, it gives CASSLSGYQETQYF.

This chain joins TRBV28 and TRBJ1-1; D gene unclear. Germline V gene data show CDR1 as MDHEN and CDR2 as SYDVKM. Trimming removed 3 bases at V and 0 bases at J, with 8 bases between. The CDR3 consists of 14 residues. The chain's CDR3 is CASSLVSLNTEAFF. CDR3 nucleotides: TGTGCCAGCAGTTTGGTTAGTTTGAACACTGAAGCTTTCTTT.

The chain carries TRBV7-9 and TRBJ2-1, with D maybe TRBD2 (5 bases). The germline CDR1 and CDR2 sequences are SEHNR and FQNEAQ (reference sequence). V was cut by 5 bases and J by 2 bases, with 10 bases left in between. This CDR3 region has 14 residues. CDR3 sequence: CASSPVGAYNEQFF. CDR3 nucleotide sequence: TGTGCCAGCAGCCCCGTGGGAGCCTACAATGAGCAGTTCTTC.

This chain uses TRBV7-6 with TRBJ2-2; 9 positions match TRBD2. V was clipped by 1 base and J by 4 bases; unmatched bases: 4. This CDR3 is 16 amino acids long. Germline CDR1 is SGHVS and CDR2 is FNYEAQ. The CDR3 sequence is CASSLVGSGSTGELFF. The CDR3 coding sequence is TGTGCCAGCAGCTTAGTCGGTAGCGGGAGCACCGGGGAGCTGTTTTTT.

The chain is built from TRBV5-1 and TRBJ2-7, with 7 bases that match TRBD1. The CDR3 is 14 residues long. Germline V lookup: CDR1 SGHRS, CDR2 YFSETQ. V lost 3 bases, J lost 3 bases, and 6 bases stayed unmatched. Here the CDR3 DNA reads TGCGCCAGCAGCTGGCGGCAGGGGGACTACGAGCAGTACTTC. It yields the protein CASSWRQGDYEQYF.

This clone occurred once. This sequence joins TRBV2 and TRBJ2-3; 8 positions agree with TRBD2. Germline CDR1 is SNHLY and CDR2 is FYNNEI. V dropped 2 bases and J dropped 0; count of bases not matched to a gene: 7. The CDR3 loop spans 17 amino acids. The CDR3 nucleotides read TGTGCCAGCAGTGAACCATTAGCGGGGATTAGCACAGATACGCAGTATTTT. This gives the protein CASSEPLAGISTDTQYF. Variable domain in full (rest from reference TRBV2 and TRBJ2-3): EPEVTQTPSHQVTQMGQEVILRCVPISNHLYFYWYRQILGQKVEFLVSFYNNEISEKSEIFDDQFSVERPDGSNFTLKIRSTKLEDSAMYFCASSEPLAGISTDTQYFGPGTRLTVL.

DNA of the CDR3: TGTGCCAGCAGCCAAGGAGGAGCGGACGAGCAGTACTTC. Its translation: CASSQGGADEQYF. The chain recombines TRBV9 with TRBJ2-7; a weak D match, TRBD2 (5 bases). CDR1 is SGDLS and CDR2 is YYNGEE in the germline V gene. The CDR3 sequence is 13 residues long. Deletions cut 4 bases from V and 5 bases from J, with 13 bases between.